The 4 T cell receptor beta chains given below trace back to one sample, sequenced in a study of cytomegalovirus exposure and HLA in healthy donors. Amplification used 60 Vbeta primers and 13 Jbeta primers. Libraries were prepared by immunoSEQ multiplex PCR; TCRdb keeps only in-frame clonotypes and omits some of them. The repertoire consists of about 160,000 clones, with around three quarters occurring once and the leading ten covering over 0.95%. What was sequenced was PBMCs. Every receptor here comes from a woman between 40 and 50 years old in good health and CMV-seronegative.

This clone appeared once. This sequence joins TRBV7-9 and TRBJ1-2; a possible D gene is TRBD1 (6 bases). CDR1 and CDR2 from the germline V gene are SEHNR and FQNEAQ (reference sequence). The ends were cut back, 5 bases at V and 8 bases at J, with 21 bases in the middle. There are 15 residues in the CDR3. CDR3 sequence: CASSPNHQGTEGYTF. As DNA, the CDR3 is TGTGCCAGCAGCCCCAACCATCAGGGGACGGAAGGCTACACCTTC.

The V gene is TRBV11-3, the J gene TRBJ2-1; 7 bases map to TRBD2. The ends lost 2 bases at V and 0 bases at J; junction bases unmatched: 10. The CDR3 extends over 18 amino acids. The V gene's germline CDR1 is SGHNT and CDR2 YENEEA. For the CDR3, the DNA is TGTGCCAGCAGCTTAAGTGGCGGGCGGGAGAGCTCCTACAATGAGCAGTTCTTC. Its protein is CASSLSGGRESSYNEQFF.

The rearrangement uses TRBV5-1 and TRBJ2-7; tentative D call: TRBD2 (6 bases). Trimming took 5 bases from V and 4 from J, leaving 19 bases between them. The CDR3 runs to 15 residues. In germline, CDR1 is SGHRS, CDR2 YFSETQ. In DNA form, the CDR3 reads TGCGCCAGCAGATGGAGTTTAGCGGAATCTTACGAGCAGTACTTC. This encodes CASRWSLAESYEQYF.

CDR3 sequence reads: CASSLGRDTEAFF. CDR3 sequence (DNA): TGCGCCAGCAGCTTGGGCAGGGACACTGAAGCTTTCTTT. This chain links TRBV5-1 with TRBJ1-1, with a tentative D call TRBD1 (5 bases). There are 13 residues in the CDR3. V was shortened by 0 bases and J by 3 bases, with 6 bases between the two germline ends. The germline gives CDR1 SGHRS, CDR2 YFSETQ.